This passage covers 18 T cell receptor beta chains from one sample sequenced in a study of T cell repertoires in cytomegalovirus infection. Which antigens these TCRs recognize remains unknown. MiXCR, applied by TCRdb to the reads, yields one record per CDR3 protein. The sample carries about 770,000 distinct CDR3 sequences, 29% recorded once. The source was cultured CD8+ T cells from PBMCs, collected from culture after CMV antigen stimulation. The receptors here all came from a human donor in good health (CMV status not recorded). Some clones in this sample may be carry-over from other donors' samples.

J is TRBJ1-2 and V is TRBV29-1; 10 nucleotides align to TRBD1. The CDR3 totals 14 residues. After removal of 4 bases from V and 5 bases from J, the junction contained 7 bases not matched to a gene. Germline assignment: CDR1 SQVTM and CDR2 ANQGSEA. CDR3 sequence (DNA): TGCAGCGTTGTGACGAGGGGACAGGGGTATGGCTACACCTTC. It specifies CSVVTRGQGYGYTF.

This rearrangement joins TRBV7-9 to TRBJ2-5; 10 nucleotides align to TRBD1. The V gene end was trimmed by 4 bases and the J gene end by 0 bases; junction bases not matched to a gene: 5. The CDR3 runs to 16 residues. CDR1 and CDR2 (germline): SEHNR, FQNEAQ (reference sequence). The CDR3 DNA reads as TGTGCCAGCAGCTCTACAGGGACAGGGGACCAAGAGACCCAGTACTTC. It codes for CASSSTGTGDQETQYF.

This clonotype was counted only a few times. The CDR3 loop reads CASSQDRAGEPYNEQFF. As DNA, the CDR3 is TGCGCCAGCAGCCAAGATAGAGCGGGAGAACCCTACAATGAGCAGTTCTTC. The chain couples TRBV4-3 to TRBJ2-1; TRBD2 agrees at 8 bases. Germline V gives CDR1 LGHNA, CDR2 YSLEER. Germline trimming cut 0 bases from V and 2 bases from J; bases unmatched to any gene: 6. The CDR3 runs to 17 residues.

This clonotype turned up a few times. The CDR3 DNA follows: TGTGCCATCCGCCGGGACAGCAACAATGAGCAGTTCTTC. Residues: CAIRRDSNNEQFF. The V call is TRBV6-2 or TRBV6-3, the J call TRBJ2-1, with 7 positions matching TRBD1. The junction had 8 bases not matched to a gene; V was cut back by 10 bases and J by 5 bases. CDR1 is MNHEY, CDR2 SVGEGT, per germline. CDR3 length: 13 residues.

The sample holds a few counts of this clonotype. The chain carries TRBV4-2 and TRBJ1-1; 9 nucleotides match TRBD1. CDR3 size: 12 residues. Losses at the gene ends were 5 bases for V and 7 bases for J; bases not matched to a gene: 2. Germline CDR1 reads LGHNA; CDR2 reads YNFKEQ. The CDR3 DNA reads TGTGCCAGCAGCGGGACAGGGTATGAAGCTTTCTTT. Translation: CASSGTGYEAFF.

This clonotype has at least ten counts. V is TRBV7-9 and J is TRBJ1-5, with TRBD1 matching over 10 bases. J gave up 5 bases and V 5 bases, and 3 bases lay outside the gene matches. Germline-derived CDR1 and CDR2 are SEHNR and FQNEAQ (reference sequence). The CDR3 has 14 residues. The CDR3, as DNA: TGTGCCAGCAGCCTGACAGGGGGCGATCAGCCCCAGCATTTT. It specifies CASSLTGGDQPQHF.

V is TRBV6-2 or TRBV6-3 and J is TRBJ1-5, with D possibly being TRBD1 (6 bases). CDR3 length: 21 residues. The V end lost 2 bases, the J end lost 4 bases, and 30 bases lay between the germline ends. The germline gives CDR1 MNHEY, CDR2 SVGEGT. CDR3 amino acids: CASSYRRAAQGLVILNQPQHF. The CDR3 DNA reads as TGTGCCAGCAGTTACCGACGAGCGGCTCAGGGGCTGGTAATTTTAAATCAGCCCCAGCATTTT.

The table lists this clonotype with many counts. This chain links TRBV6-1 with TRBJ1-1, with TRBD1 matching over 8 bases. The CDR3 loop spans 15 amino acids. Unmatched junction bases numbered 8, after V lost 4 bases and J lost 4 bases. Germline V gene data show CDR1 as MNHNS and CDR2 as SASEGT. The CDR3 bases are TGTGCCAGCAGTGGTTCGGACAGGGTGAGCACTGAAGCTTTCTTT. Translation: CASSGSDRVSTEAFF.

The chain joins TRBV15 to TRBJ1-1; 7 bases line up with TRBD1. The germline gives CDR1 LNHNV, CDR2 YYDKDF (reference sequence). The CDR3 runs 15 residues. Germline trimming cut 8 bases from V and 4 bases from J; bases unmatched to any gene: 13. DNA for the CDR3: TGTGCCACCTCCGGGACAGATTCATGGGGCACTGAAGCTTTCTTT. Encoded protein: CATSGTDSWGTEAFF. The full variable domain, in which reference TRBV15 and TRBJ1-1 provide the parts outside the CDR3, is DAMVIQNPRYQVTQFGKPVTLSCSQTLNHNVMYWYQQKSSQAPKLLFHYYDKDFNNEADTPDNFQSRRPNTSFCFLDIRSPGLGDTAMYLCATSGTDSWGTEAFFGQGTRLTVV.

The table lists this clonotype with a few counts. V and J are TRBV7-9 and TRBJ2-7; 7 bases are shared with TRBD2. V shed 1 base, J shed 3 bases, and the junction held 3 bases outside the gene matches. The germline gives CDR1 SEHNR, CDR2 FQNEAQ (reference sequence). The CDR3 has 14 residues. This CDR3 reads CASSLGLAVYEQYF. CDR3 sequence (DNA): TGTGCCAGCAGCTTAGGCCTAGCGGTCTACGAGCAGTACTTC.

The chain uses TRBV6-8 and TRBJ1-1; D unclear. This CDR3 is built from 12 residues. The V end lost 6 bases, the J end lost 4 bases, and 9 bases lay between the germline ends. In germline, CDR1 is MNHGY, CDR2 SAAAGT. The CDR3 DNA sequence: TGTGCCAGCAGAGCTGGGGTCACTGAAGCTTTCTTT. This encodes CASRAGVTEAFF.

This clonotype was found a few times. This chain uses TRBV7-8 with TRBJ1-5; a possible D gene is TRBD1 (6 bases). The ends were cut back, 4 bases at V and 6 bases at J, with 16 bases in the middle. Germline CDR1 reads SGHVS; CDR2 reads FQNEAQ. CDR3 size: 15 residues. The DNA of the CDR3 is TGTGCCAGCAGCTCACAGGGCTTCGGGAGTCAGCCCCAGCATTTT. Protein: CASSSQGFGSQPQHF.

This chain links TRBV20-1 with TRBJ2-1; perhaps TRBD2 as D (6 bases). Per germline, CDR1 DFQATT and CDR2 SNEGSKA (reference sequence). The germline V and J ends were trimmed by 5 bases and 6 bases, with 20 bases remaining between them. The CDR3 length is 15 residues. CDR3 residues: CSARGEGLRVNEQFF. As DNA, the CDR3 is TGCAGTGCTCGGGGAGAAGGACTAAGGGTCAATGAGCAGTTCTTC.

The CDR3: CSSTGTEIYNEQFF. Written as DNA, the CDR3 is TGCAGTTCTACCGGGACTGAGATCTACAATGAGCAGTTCTTC. The rearrangement links TRBV20-1 to TRBJ2-1; D may be TRBD2 (6 bases). CDR3 length: 14 amino acids. The germline V and J ends were trimmed by 8 bases and 3 bases, with 17 bases remaining between them. Germline CDR1 reads DFQATT; CDR2 reads SNEGSKA (reference sequence).

The CDR3 here is CASSDEGADSPLHF. The CDR3 DNA follows: TGCGCCAGCAGTGACGAGGGTGCTGATTCACCCCTCCACTTT. The chain uses TRBV10-1 and TRBJ1-6; D not certain. CDR1 and CDR2 from the germline V gene are WNHNN and SYGVQD (reference sequence). The length of the CDR3 is 14 residues. Deletions cut 3 bases from V and 8 bases from J, with 11 bases between.

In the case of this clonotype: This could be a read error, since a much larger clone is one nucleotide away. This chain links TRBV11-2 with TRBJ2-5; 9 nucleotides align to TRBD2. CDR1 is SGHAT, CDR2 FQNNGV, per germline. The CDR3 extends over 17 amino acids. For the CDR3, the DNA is TGTGCCAGCAGCTTACGTGCTAGCGGGGTAATCCAAAAGACCCAGTACTTC. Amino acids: CASSLRASGVIQKTQYF.

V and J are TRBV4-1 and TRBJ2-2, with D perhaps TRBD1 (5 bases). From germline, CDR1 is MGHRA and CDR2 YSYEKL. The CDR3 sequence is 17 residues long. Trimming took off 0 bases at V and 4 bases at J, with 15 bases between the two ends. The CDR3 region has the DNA TGCGCCAGCAGCCAAGATTTGGCAGGGTATAGCACCGGGGAGCTGTTTTTT. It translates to CASSQDLAGYSTGELFF.

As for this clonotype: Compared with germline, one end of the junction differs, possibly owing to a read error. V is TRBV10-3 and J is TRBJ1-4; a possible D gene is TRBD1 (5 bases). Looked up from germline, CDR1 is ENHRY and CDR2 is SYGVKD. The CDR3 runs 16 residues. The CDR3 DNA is TGTGCCATTAGTGAGTCGGGGGGTCTAGTAACTGAAAAACTGTTTTTT. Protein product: CAISESGGLVTEKLFF.